Listed here are 27 T cell receptor beta chains from one sample, sequenced in a study of blood T cells in healthy people across ages. A second PCR of about 6 to 12 cycles used a sample-barcoded 5' primer and a J-beta primer mix. TCRdb recomputed calls from the 5' RACE reads with MiXCR, one row per CDR3 protein. Altogether under 800,000 distinct CDR3 sequences are present, 43% being singletons, with the ten largest covering 20% to 25%. Sequenced sample: blood. The source of these receptors is an older woman in good health.

The V and J genes are TRBV13 and TRBJ1-2; 9 bases are shared with TRBD1. Germline-derived CDR1 and CDR2 are PRHDT and FYEKMQ (reference sequence). The CDR3 contains 19 residues. V dropped 2 bases and J dropped 8; count of bases not matched to a gene: 21. The DNA of the CDR3 is TGTGCCAGCAGCTTACCGAAAATATCCGGGACAGGGCCTTGGGGAGGCTACACCTTC. The encoded protein is CASSLPKISGTGPWGGYTF.

This chain links TRBV6-2 or TRBV6-3 with TRBJ2-1; D is unresolved. With 5 bases removed from V and 8 bases from J, the gap between germline ends came to 7 bases. Germline V gene data show CDR1 as MNHEY and CDR2 as SVGEGT. This CDR3 is 11 amino acids long. The chain's CDR3 is CASSLNYEQFF. In DNA form, the CDR3 reads TGTGCCAGCAGTCTAAACTATGAGCAGTTCTTC.

The chain carries TRBV27 and TRBJ2-7; 9 nucleotides match TRBD1. Germline V gives CDR1 MNHEY, CDR2 SMNVEV (reference sequence). V shed 6 bases and J 4 bases; nucleotides not matched to a gene: 10. This CDR3 is built from 15 residues. CDR3 in DNA: TGTGCCAGCAGGACCCTACAGGGGGCAAAATACGAGCAGTACTTC. Encoded protein: CASRTLQGAKYEQYF.

This clonotype was seen more than once but under ten times. The rearrangement uses TRBV6-2 or TRBV6-3 and TRBJ2-1, with 13 nucleotides matching TRBD2. The CDR3 sequence is 17 residues long. V was pared by 0 bases and J by 7 bases, with 6 bases of the junction left unmatched. In germline, CDR1 is MNHEY, CDR2 SVGEGT. The CDR3 loop reads CASSYSRTSGSINEQFF. The CDR3 bases are TGTGCCAGCAGTTACTCGAGGACTAGCGGGAGTATTAATGAGCAGTTCTTC.

This clonotype was observed a handful of times. The chain joins TRBV7-2 to TRBJ2-7, with TRBD2 matching over 10 bases. The CDR3 covers 17 residues. Germline-derived CDR1 and CDR2 are SGHTA and FQGNSA. Trimming took 0 bases from V and 5 from J; bases not matched to a gene: 10. This CDR3 is CASSLASLGTSDHEQYF. CDR3 DNA: TGTGCCAGCAGCTTAGCATCCTTGGGGACTAGCGACCACGAGCAGTACTTC.

The V call is TRBV7-9, the J call TRBJ1-5, with 8 bases fitting TRBD1. The CDR3 runs 16 residues. Per the germline V gene, CDR1 is SEHNR and CDR2 is FQNEAQ (reference sequence). J lost 2 bases, V lost 5 bases, and 8 bases had no gene match. CDR3 DNA: TGTGCCAGCAGCCCCGGACAGGGAGGAGGCAATCAGCCCCAGCATTTT. It is translated as CASSPGQGGGNQPQHF.

This clonotype was seen at least ten times. The V call is TRBV10-3, the J call TRBJ2-7, with 14 positions matching TRBD2. The germline gives CDR1 ENHRY, CDR2 SYGVKD. The ends lost 7 bases at V and 4 bases at J; junction bases unmatched: 6. This CDR3 region has 15 residues. For the CDR3, the DNA is TGTGCCATCATGGGACTAGCGGGAGCGGAGTACGAGCAGTACTTC. Translation: CAIMGLAGAEYEQYF.

As concerns this clonotype: One end of the junction fails to match germline, which may point to a read error. The rearrangement uses TRBV15 and TRBJ1-2; D is undetermined. CDR3 length: 17 amino acids. Germline V gene data show CDR1 as LNHNV and CDR2 as YYDKDF (reference sequence). The CDR3 loop is CATNRDQKEGANYGYTF. CDR3 sequence (DNA): TGTGCCACCAACAGAGATCAGAAGGAGGGAGCTAACTATGGCTACACCTTC.

This clonotype was observed a few times. The chain couples TRBV10-1 to TRBJ2-5; 9 bases agree with TRBD2. V trimming: 3 bases; J trimming: 1 base; junction bases outside the gene matches: 9. The CDR3 sequence is 17 residues long. The germline CDR1 and CDR2 sequences are WNHNN and SYGVQD (reference sequence). The CDR3 bases are TGCGCCAGCAGTGAATCAAGCGGGGGGTCCGCCCAAGAGACCCAGTACTTC. Translation: CASSESSGGSAQETQYF.

Concerning this clonotype: Since the CDR3 does not end with the conserved phenylalanine or tryptophan, this likely comes from a read error. The DNA is left out, because the CDR3 cannot be placed on it with certainty; the CDR3 is given as TCRdb lists it. This chain's CDR3 is CASSQQRAGPHYEQYY. The rearrangement joins TRBV3-1 to TRBJ2-4; the table's D call TRBD1 went unverified against the DNA. Germline-derived CDR1 and CDR2 are LGHDT and YNNKEL (reference sequence). The length of the CDR3 is 16 amino acids, counting both ends.

The V call is TRBV7-2, the J call TRBJ2-4, with D perhaps assigned TRBD1 or TRBD2 (5 bases each). The last part of the DNA fits TRBJ2-7 better; the J call may be wrong. The CDR3 is 16 residues long. CDR1 and CDR2 (germline): SGHTA, FQGNSA. As DNA, the CDR3 is TGTGCCAGCAGCTTAGCGTCGGCTCAGAGGGGTTACGAGCAGTACTTC. Translated, it gives CASSLASAQRGYEQYF.

V and J are TRBV12-3 or TRBV12-4 and TRBJ2-6; D is uncertain. The V and J ends lost 7 bases and 0 bases respectively, with 7 bases between them. The CDR3 runs 14 residues. Here the CDR3 reads CASNRVSGANVLTF. DNA for the CDR3: TGTGCCAGCAACCGGGTCTCTGGGGCCAACGTCCTGACTTTC.

CDR3 region: CSAFTGGLMNTEAFF. The CDR3, as DNA: TGCAGTGCTTTTACAGGGGGCCTTATGAACACTGAAGCTTTCTTT. The rearrangement joins TRBV20-1 to TRBJ1-1; 9 nucleotides align to TRBD1. The CDR3 length is 15 residues. J lost 0 bases, V lost 5 bases, and 7 bases had no gene match. Germline V gene data show CDR1 as DFQATT and CDR2 as SNEGSKA (reference sequence).

The chain uses TRBV2 and TRBJ1-5; a possible D gene is TRBD1 (6 bases). V was cut by 7 bases and J by 4 bases, with 17 bases left in between. The length of the CDR3 is 15 residues. The germline CDR1 and CDR2 sequences are SNHLY and FYNNEI. The CDR3 sequence: CASNQMPRGNQPQHF. The DNA of the CDR3 is TGTGCCAGCAACCAGATGCCCAGGGGAAATCAGCCCCAGCATTTT.

The chain couples TRBV18 to TRBJ1-2, with D unresolved. CDR3 length: 13 amino acids. V was pared by 2 bases and J by 8 bases, with 12 bases between. The germline CDR1 and CDR2 sequences are KGHSH and LQKENI. The CDR3: CASSPTQVGGYTF. CDR3 nucleotide sequence: TGTGCCAGCTCACCAACCCAGGTCGGGGGCTACACCTTC.

The chain links TRBV5-6 to TRBJ2-5; TRBD1 agrees at 9 bases. With V trimmed by 4 bases and J by 13 bases, 8 bases remained unmatched. CDR3 length: 12 amino acids. Per the germline V gene, CDR1 is SGHDT and CDR2 is YYEEEE. CDR3 nucleotide sequence: TGTGCCAGCAGCGCCCGGGACAGGGACGTGTACTTC. It translates to CASSARDRDVYF.

This clonotype was counted at least ten times. The rearrangement links TRBV5-1 to TRBJ2-6; TRBD1 might be the D (6 bases). Germline V gives CDR1 SGHRS, CDR2 YFSETQ. The CDR3 sequence is 15 residues long. Trimming left V 4 bases short and J 1 base short, with 9 bases between. As DNA, the CDR3 is TGCGCCAGCAGCATTAGGGGGTCTGGGGCCAACGTCCTGACTTTC. Translated: CASSIRGSGANVLTF.

Comment on this clonotype: One end of the junction is discordant with germline, which a read error may explain. The chain joins TRBV10-2 to TRBJ1-5; no reliable D call. Germline V lookup: CDR1 WSHSY, CDR2 SAAADI. The CDR3 has 14 amino acids. Here the CDR3 DNA reads TGCGCCAGCAGGGACTCCCTTAGCAATCAGCTCCAGCATTTT. Translating gives CASRDSLSNQLQHF.

This clonotype has only one observation. The rearrangement joins TRBV24-1 to TRBJ2-1; 10 nucleotides line up with TRBD2. This CDR3 is 17 amino acids long. Germline V gene data show CDR1 as KGHDR and CDR2 as SFDVKD. Losses at the gene ends were 1 base for V and 0 bases for J; bases not matched to a gene: 2. This CDR3 is CATSDLAGGPSYNEQFF. For the CDR3, the DNA is TGTGCCACCAGTGATTTAGCGGGAGGGCCCTCCTACAATGAGCAGTTCTTC.

To note about this clonotype: This may stem from a read error, because a much larger clone lies one nucleotide away. The genes are TRBV18 and TRBJ2-5, with D tentatively TRBD1 (5 bases). The CDR3 is 12 amino acids. V lost 3 bases to trimming and J lost 11 bases, with 13 bases between them. Germline CDR1 reads KGHSH; CDR2 reads LQKENI. The DNA for the CDR3 is TGTGCCAGCTCACCTACAGGCCCTGAGCAGTACTTC. This sequence encodes CASSPTGPEQYF.

There are a few counts of this clonotype. The chain employs TRBV4-2 and TRBJ2-7; 14 nucleotides match TRBD2. The CDR3 is made up of 16 amino acids. With 2 bases clipped from V and 3 bases from J, the junction kept 3 bases outside the gene matches. Per the germline V gene, CDR1 is LGHNA and CDR2 is YNFKEQ. CDR3 nucleotides: TGTGCCAGCAGCCAACCGGGGACTAGCGGGAGCTACGAGCAGTACTTC. This sequence encodes CASSQPGTSGSYEQYF.

This clonotype was seen repeatedly, ten times or more. The V call is TRBV5-1, the J call TRBJ2-5, with D perhaps TRBD1 or TRBD2 (5 bases each). Germline V gene sequence: CDR1 SGHRS, CDR2 YFSETQ. The CDR3 runs 13 residues. V shed 7 bases and J shed 1 base, with 11 bases lying between them. The CDR3 loop reads CASRPGAQETQYF. The CDR3, as DNA: TGCGCCAGCCGCCCCGGGGCCCAAGAGACCCAGTACTTC.

Remarks on this clonotype: A much larger clone is a single base away; this may be a read error. The chain links TRBV7-2 to TRBJ2-5; weak D call: TRBD2 (6 bases). Matching the DNA end better, TRBJ2-7 makes the J call doubtful. CDR1 SGHTA and CDR2 FQGNSA come from the germline V gene. The CDR3 covers 14 residues. In DNA, the CDR3 is TGTGCCAGCAGCTACGGGAGTATACCCTACGAGCAGTACTTC. This sequence encodes CASSYGSIPYEQYF.

This clonotype was counted many times. J is TRBJ2-5 and V is TRBV29-1; weak D call: TRBD2 (6 bases). This CDR3 has 13 amino acids. Germline V gene lookup returns CDR1 SQVTM and CDR2 ANQGSEA. The V and J ends lost 6 bases and 5 bases respectively, with 16 bases between them. The CDR3 sequence: CSVRPPGVETQYF. For the CDR3, the DNA is TGCAGCGTGCGTCCCCCGGGGGTTGAGACCCAGTACTTC. The full variable domain, completed using reference TRBV29-1 and TRBJ2-5, is SAVISQKPSRDICQRGTSLTIQCQVDSQVTMMFWYRQQPGQSLTLIATANQGSEATYESGFVIDKFPISRPNLTFSTLTVSNMSPEDSSIYLCSVRPPGVETQYFGPGTRLLVL.

This rearrangement joins TRBV18 to TRBJ2-3, with 7 bases fitting TRBD2. V shed 5 bases and J 2 bases; nucleotides not matched to a gene: 4. The CDR3 length is 14 residues. The V gene's germline CDR1 is KGHSH and CDR2 LQKENI. CDR3 loop: CASSTRDYTDTQYF. The CDR3 DNA follows: TGTGCCAGCTCAACCCGGGACTACACAGATACGCAGTATTTT.

This clonotype was seen a few times. This sequence joins TRBV20-1 and TRBJ2-1; TRBD2 matches at 9 bases. Unmatched junction bases numbered 12, after V lost 8 bases and J lost 7 bases. The CDR3 length is 14 residues. CDR1 is DFQATT, CDR2 SNEGSKA, per germline (reference sequence). CDR3 loop: CSTPRLAGSNEQFF. The CDR3 DNA is TGCAGTACCCCTCGGCTAGCGGGATCAAATGAGCAGTTCTTC.

The chain employs TRBV6-5 and TRBJ1-2; 8 nucleotides align to TRBD1. Germline CDR1 and CDR2: MNHEY and SVGAGI. The trim removed 5 bases at V and 2 bases at J, leaving 4 bases unmatched. CDR3 length: 14 residues. This CDR3 is CASSARDRNYGYTF. The CDR3 DNA follows: TGTGCCAGCAGTGCGCGGGACAGGAACTATGGCTACACCTTC.